The 24 T cell receptor beta chains below all came from one sample that was sequenced in a study of CD8 T cells in Susac syndrome. It was with random hexamers that about 0.45 to 1 ug RNA was reverse transcribed. One entry per CDR3 protein, called by TCRdb with MiXCR from the immunoSEQ multiplex PCR reads. Of under 200,000 distinct CDR3 sequences in the sample, 85% to 95% were seen once. Sample: CD4+ T cells from PBMCs. These receptor sequences come from a human donor in good health.

This clonotype was seen just once. The chain joins TRBV20-1 to TRBJ1-2, with no clear D. Trimming stripped 0 bases from V and 8 bases from J, with 19 bases between. The germline V gene encodes CDR1 DFQATT and CDR2 SNEGSKA (reference sequence). The CDR3 is 15 residues long. The CDR3 loop reads CSARDPLGGRMGYTF. As DNA, the CDR3 is TGCAGTGCTAGAGACCCCTTAGGCGGCAGGATGGGCTACACCTTC.

The genes are TRBV24-1 and TRBJ2-2; 7 nucleotides agree with TRBD1. Per germline, CDR1 KGHDR and CDR2 SFDVKD. The V gene end was trimmed by 1 base and the J gene end by 5 bases; junction bases not matched to a gene: 3. The CDR3 length is 15 residues. The CDR3 loop reads CATSDLQGWTGELFF. Here the CDR3 DNA reads TGTGCCACCAGTGATTTACAGGGGTGGACCGGGGAGCTGTTTTTT.

The V gene is TRBV10-3, the J gene TRBJ2-3; D unresolved. The germline CDR1 and CDR2 sequences are ENHRY and SYGVKD. The ends were cut back, 0 bases at V and 0 bases at J, with 10 bases in the middle. The CDR3 has 16 amino acids. DNA of the CDR3: TGTGCCATCAGTGAGTCGGCTTATGCTAGCACAGATACGCAGTATTTT. The encoded protein is CAISESAYASTDTQYF.

This rearrangement joins TRBV29-1 to TRBJ2-1; 10 nucleotides line up with TRBD2. The CDR3 is made up of 15 amino acids. Germline V gene data show CDR1 as SQVTM and CDR2 as ANQGSEA. After removal of 4 bases from V and 9 bases from J, the junction contained 12 bases not matched to a gene. The CDR3, as DNA: TGCAGCGTTGGTCGTCGTCTAGCGGGAGTTGGTGAGCAGTTCTTC. Translated: CSVGRRLAGVGEQFF.

This clonotype was recorded only once. The rearrangement links TRBV18 to TRBJ2-7, with 13 bases identical to TRBD2. Germline values: CDR1 KGHSH, CDR2 LQKENI. The CDR3 contains 15 residues. The trim removed 3 bases at V and 5 bases at J, leaving 4 bases unmatched. Here the CDR3 DNA reads TGTGCCAGCTCACCGGGACTAGCGGGACTCAACGAGCAGTACGTC. As protein: CASSPGLAGLNEQYV.

The V gene is TRBV3-1, the J gene TRBJ2-3; no firm D call. V gave up 0 bases and J gave up 9 bases, with 7 bases separating them. The CDR3 sequence is 12 residues long. Germline V lookup: CDR1 LGHDT, CDR2 YNNKEL (reference sequence). CDR3 coding DNA: TGTGCCAGCAGCCAAGATACTTGGACGCAGTATTTT. Translation gives CASSQDTWTQYF.

This sequence joins TRBV7-9 and TRBJ2-4; 9 nucleotides agree with TRBD1. CDR3 length: 16 residues. Trimming cost V 0 bases and J 9 bases; bases outside gene matches: 9. Germline CDR1 and CDR2: SEHNR and FQNEAQ (reference sequence). The chain's CDR3 is CASSLAMTGGQGIQYF. In DNA, the CDR3 is TGTGCCAGCAGCTTAGCCATGACAGGGGGTCAGGGCATTCAGTACTTC.

The chain recombines TRBV9 with TRBJ2-3, with D uncertain. In germline, CDR1 is SGDLS, CDR2 YYNGEE. Trimming cost V 0 bases and J 2 bases, with 10 bases left between them. The CDR3 is made up of 15 amino acids. The CDR3: CASSVDQAHTDTQYF. In DNA, the CDR3 is TGTGCCAGCAGCGTAGACCAGGCCCACACAGATACGCAGTATTTT.

The chain uses TRBV6-1 and TRBJ1-2, with D possibly being TRBD1 (5 bases). CDR1 is MNHNS and CDR2 is SASEGT in the germline V gene. CDR3 size: 13 residues. V was shortened by 8 bases and J by 8 bases, with 18 bases between the two germline ends. The CDR3 sequence: CASPFVGTGGYTF. CDR3 sequence (DNA): TGTGCCAGCCCTTTCGTAGGGACTGGCGGCTACACCTTC.

This chain joins TRBV7-9 and TRBJ2-3; 9 bases fit TRBD2. The V and J ends lost 11 bases and 3 bases, in that order; junction bases with no gene match: 12. CDR1 is SEHNR, CDR2 FQNEAQ, per germline (reference sequence). The CDR3 loop spans 15 amino acids. CDR3 sequence reads: CAGSTSGAETDTQYF. In DNA form, the CDR3 reads TGTGCCGGATCGACTAGCGGAGCAGAGACAGATACGCAGTATTTT.

The chain uses TRBV15 and TRBJ2-1; D not resolved. Germline V gives CDR1 LNHNV, CDR2 YYDKDF (reference sequence). Deletions cut 6 bases from V and 6 bases from J, with 9 bases between. This CDR3 contains 12 residues. Here the CDR3 DNA reads TGTGCCACCAGTAGACACGGCAATGAGCAGTTCTTC. Its translation: CATSRHGNEQFF.

The chain links TRBV7-7 to TRBJ2-7; TRBD1 might be the D (6 bases). The CDR3 consists of 17 residues. From germline, CDR1 is SSHAT and CDR2 FNYEAQ (reference sequence). The CDR3, as DNA: TGTGCTAGCAGCTTATCACAGGGCGGCACGAGCTCCTACGAGCAGTACGTC. The encoded protein is CASSLSQGGTSSYEQYV.

The rearrangement uses TRBV20-1 and TRBJ2-1; D not certain. Germline V gene lookup returns CDR1 DFQATT and CDR2 SNEGSKA (reference sequence). The CDR3 is 16 amino acids. V was trimmed by 0 bases and J by 2 bases, leaving 14 bases between them. In nucleotides, the CDR3 is TGCAGTGCTAGAGATCTTGCGGCGACCACCTACAATGAGCAGTTCTTC. It is translated as CSARDLAATTYNEQFF.

The V gene is TRBV29-1, the J gene TRBJ1-5; 10 bases are shared with TRBD1. Germline lookup yields CDR1 SQVTM and CDR2 ANQGSEA. This CDR3 is 13 amino acids long. With V trimmed by 6 bases and J by 12 bases, 11 bases remained unmatched. The chain's CDR3 is CSVDGTGVGYQHF. DNA of the CDR3: TGCAGCGTCGATGGGACAGGGGTAGGGTACCAGCATTTT.

This clonotype was recorded once. The J gene is TRBJ2-3, the V gene TRBV9, with 11 bases identical to TRBD2. V was clipped by 2 bases and J by 5 bases; unmatched bases: 1. CDR1 and CDR2 from the germline V gene are SGDLS and YYNGEE. This CDR3 is built from 14 residues. CDR3 protein: CASSVGTSGDTQYF. CDR3 sequence (DNA): TGTGCCAGCAGCGTCGGGACTAGCGGAGATACGCAGTATTTT.

This clonotype appeared a single time. V and J are TRBV20-1 and TRBJ2-5, with D perhaps TRBD1 (6 bases). The ends were cut back, 5 bases at V and 4 bases at J, with 11 bases in the middle. CDR1 and CDR2 from the germline V gene are DFQATT and SNEGSKA (reference sequence). The CDR3 sequence is 12 residues long. CDR3 DNA sequence: TGCAGTGCTCTATCAGGGGTAGAGACCCAGTACTTC. Translating gives CSALSGVETQYF.

The sample holds one count of this clonotype. The chain has TRBV9 and TRBJ2-4, with D unresolved. The germline V and J ends were trimmed by 0 bases and 2 bases, with 12 bases remaining between them. Germline V lookup: CDR1 SGDLS, CDR2 YYNGEE. The CDR3 has 16 residues. The CDR3 DNA follows: TGTGCCAGCAGCGTAGACTTCGGCGGTACCAAAAACATTCAGTACTTC. Protein sequence: CASSVDFGGTKNIQYF.

The rearrangement links TRBV27 to TRBJ1-6; 12 bases match TRBD1. Germline-derived CDR1 and CDR2 are MNHEY and SMNVEV (reference sequence). V lost 0 bases to trimming and J lost 8 bases; unmatched junction nucleotides: 5. This CDR3 contains 17 residues. As DNA, the CDR3 is TGTGCCAGCAGTTTATCCCGGGACAGGGGGCCGGATTCACCCCTCCACTTT. Translating gives CASSLSRDRGPDSPLHF.

The CDR3 sequence is CASSSLQGQPQHF. The CDR3 region has the DNA TGTGCCAGCAGTTCCCTCCAGGGCCAGCCCCAGCATTTT. The J gene is TRBJ1-5, the V gene TRBV27, with D possibly TRBD1 on 5 matching bases. CDR1 is MNHEY and CDR2 is SMNVEV in the germline V gene (reference sequence). Trimming shortened V by 4 bases and J by 7 bases, and 11 bases separated the two germline ends. The length of the CDR3 is 13 residues.

The chain links TRBV29-1 to TRBJ2-7, with TRBD2 matching over 13 bases. The CDR3 has 13 residues. Unmatched junction bases numbered 4, after V lost 7 bases and J lost 4 bases. Germline CDR1 reads SQVTM; CDR2 reads ANQGSEA. The CDR3 loop is CSAGTSGEYEQYF. The CDR3 coding sequence is TGCAGCGCCGGGACTAGCGGGGAGTACGAGCAGTACTTC.

The chain carries TRBV15 and TRBJ1-1; TRBD1 might be the D (5 bases). With 0 bases removed from V and 7 bases from J, the gap between germline ends came to 12 bases. In germline, CDR1 is LNHNV, CDR2 YYDKDF (reference sequence). This CDR3 spans 14 amino acids. The CDR3 spells CATSRDLRGFEAFF. The CDR3 bases are TGTGCCACCAGCAGAGATTTACGGGGCTTTGAAGCTTTCTTT.

This sequence joins TRBV3-1 and TRBJ2-3; D is ambiguous. The germline V gene encodes CDR1 LGHDT and CDR2 YNNKEL (reference sequence). This CDR3 has 12 amino acids. V lost 0 bases, J lost 7 bases, and 5 bases lay in between. The CDR3 region is CASSQDVNTQYF. The CDR3 DNA is TGTGCCAGCAGCCAAGATGTGAATACGCAGTATTTT.

This chain links TRBV6-5 with TRBJ2-3; maybe TRBD2 (5 bases). The CDR3 contains 13 residues. Trimming removed 5 bases at V and 3 bases at J, with 9 bases between. The germline V gene has CDR1 MNHEY and CDR2 SVGAGI. The CDR3 spells CASSGPGTDTQYF. CDR3 nucleotide sequence: TGTGCCAGCAGTGGGCCGGGGACAGATACGCAGTATTTT.

This sequence joins TRBV28 and TRBJ2-7, with 8 bases aligning to TRBD2. The CDR3 has 14 residues. Germline loops: CDR1 MDHEN, CDR2 SYDVKM. V lost 5 bases to trimming and J lost 3 bases; unmatched junction nucleotides: 6. The CDR3 reads CASSMAGGVYEQYV. CDR3 coding DNA: TGTGCCAGCAGTATGGCGGGAGGTGTCTACGAGCAGTACGTC.